These 20 T cell receptor beta chains were sequenced from one sample in a study of blood T cell repertoires in COVID-19. Clones were read by immunoSEQ multiplex PCR, and TCRdb kept only the in-frame ones, dropping some. The sample records a few hundred thousand clones, around 82% being singletons. The sequencing input was peripheral blood. All receptors come from a woman aged 18-29 years with acute or convalescent COVID-19.

The chain carries TRBV10-3 and TRBJ2-7; 10 positions agree with TRBD1. Trimming took 3 bases from V and 4 from J; bases not matched to a gene: 3. Germline CDR1 ENHRY, CDR2 SYGVKD. This CDR3 contains 14 residues. The chain's CDR3 is CAISDGQGGYEQYF. Written as DNA, the CDR3 is TGTGCCATCAGTGATGGACAGGGGGGGTACGAGCAGTACTTC.

J is TRBJ1-4 and V is TRBV19; D possibly corresponds to TRBD1 (5 bases). The CDR3 covers 13 residues. Germline assignment: CDR1 LNHDA and CDR2 SQIVND (reference sequence). Trimming took off 4 bases at V and 10 bases at J, with 13 bases between the two ends. The CDR3 spells CASSTLGGGKLFF. The DNA for the CDR3 is TGTGCCAGTAGTACCCTGGGGGGGGGAAAACTGTTTTTT. The variable domain in full, completed from reference TRBV19 and TRBJ1-4, reads DGGITQSPKYLFRKEGQNVTLSCEQNLNHDAMYWYRQDPGQGLRLIYYSQIVNDFQKGDIAEGYSVSREKKESFPLTVTSAQKNPTAFYLCASSTLGGGKLFFGSGTQLSVL.

V and J are TRBV5-1 and TRBJ1-1; maybe TRBD1 (5 bases). CDR1 is SGHRS, CDR2 YFSETQ, per germline. Trimming removed 4 bases from V and 7 bases from J, with 14 bases in between. The CDR3 runs 13 residues. DNA for the CDR3: TGCGCCAGCAGCCCCGGCCGGCAGGGTGAAGCTTTCTTT. Translated, it gives CASSPGRQGEAFF.

The V call is TRBV14, the J call TRBJ1-1; tentative D call: TRBD1 (6 bases). The CDR3 is made up of 15 amino acids. Trimming shortened V by 0 bases and J by 0 bases, and 8 bases separated the two germline ends. Germline CDR1 reads SGHDN; CDR2 reads FVKESK. The CDR3 is CASSQEQGMNTEAFF. The CDR3 nucleotides are TGTGCCAGCAGCCAAGAACAGGGAATGAACACTGAAGCTTTCTTT.

V usage is TRBV7-6 and J usage is TRBJ2-7; 7 bases map to TRBD2. The CDR3 extends over 12 amino acids. V was clipped by 3 bases and J by 6 bases; unmatched bases: 2. Germline CDR1 and CDR2: SGHVS and FNYEAQ. CDR3 sequence reads: CASSFGGGEQYF. The CDR3 nucleotides are TGTGCCAGCAGCTTTGGCGGGGGCGAGCAGTACTTC.

The V call is TRBV9, the J call TRBJ2-2; 11 nucleotides align to TRBD1. Germline V lookup: CDR1 SGDLS, CDR2 YYNGEE. The J segment lost 5 bases and the V segment lost 2 bases, leaving 8 bases of the junction unmatched. CDR3 size: 17 residues. The CDR3 loop reads CASSVSPGQGGTGELFF. DNA of the CDR3: TGTGCCAGCAGCGTTTCTCCGGGACAGGGGGGGACCGGGGAGCTGTTTTTT.

This clone has only one observation. The rearrangement joins TRBV14 to TRBJ2-3; D is undetermined. The CDR3 covers 14 residues. V was clipped by 2 bases and J by 6 bases, with 12 bases between them. Germline assignment: CDR1 SGHDN and CDR2 FVKESK. The CDR3 here is CASSQHPISDTQYF. The DNA for the CDR3 is TGTGCCAGCAGCCAACACCCGATTAGTGATACGCAGTATTTT.

The chain is built from TRBV28 and TRBJ1-6; 11 bases match TRBD1. The junction had 7 bases not matched to a gene; V was cut back by 6 bases and J by 9 bases. This CDR3 spans 15 amino acids. The germline gives CDR1 MDHEN, CDR2 SYDVKM. The CDR3 DNA reads as TGTGCCAGCAGGGGCCGGGACAGGGGGACTTCACCCCTCCACTTT. This encodes CASRGRDRGTSPLHF. Variable domain in full (rest from reference TRBV28 and TRBJ1-6): DVKVTQSSRYLVKRTGEKVFLECVQDMDHENMFWYRQDPGLGLRLIYFSYDVKMKEKGDIPEGYSVSREKKERFSLILESASTNQTSMYLCASRGRDRGTSPLHFGNGTRLTVT.

This chain uses TRBV6-5 with TRBJ2-7; 12 nucleotides agree with TRBD1. The junction had 6 bases not matched to a gene; V was cut back by 7 bases and J by 2 bases. CDR3 size: 15 residues. In germline, CDR1 is MNHEY, CDR2 SVGAGI. CDR3 loop: CASTRGTGGTYEQYF. Written as DNA, the CDR3 is TGTGCCAGCACCCGAGGGACAGGGGGCACCTACGAGCAGTACTTC.

The chain links TRBV6-5 to TRBJ2-2; D gene uncertain. This CDR3 comprises 13 residues. Trimming stripped 2 bases from V and 3 bases from J, with 4 bases between. Germline lookup yields CDR1 MNHEY and CDR2 SVGAGI. The CDR3: CASSYRDTGELFF. The CDR3 DNA follows: TGTGCCAGCAGTTACCGGGACACCGGGGAGCTGTTTTTT.

Comments on this clone: Other DNA sequences in the same sample also yield this CDR3. The chain joins TRBV5-1 to TRBJ2-7; maybe TRBD2 (6 bases). This CDR3 has 14 residues. Germline-derived CDR1 and CDR2 are SGHRS and YFSETQ. V was shortened by 4 bases and J by 2 bases, with 13 bases between the two germline ends. The CDR3 DNA sequence: TGCGCCAGCAGCCTTGCTACGGGGGCCTACGAGCAGTACTTC. Amino acids: CASSLATGAYEQYF.

This chain joins TRBV15 and TRBJ2-5; TRBD2 aligns across 10 bases. The CDR3 extends over 14 amino acids. CDR1 LNHNV and CDR2 YYDKDF come from the germline V gene (reference sequence). Trimming removed 3 bases from V and 4 bases from J; junction bases left unmatched: 2. The CDR3 DNA is TGTGCCACCAGCAGCTCTAGCGGGAGAGAGACCCAGTACTTC. This sequence encodes CATSSSSGRETQYF.

The J gene is TRBJ1-1, the V gene TRBV5-1; 11 bases align to TRBD1. The CDR3 is made up of 15 amino acids. Germline values: CDR1 SGHRS, CDR2 YFSETQ. Unmatched junction bases numbered 5, after V lost 3 bases and J lost 4 bases. For the CDR3, the DNA is TGCGCCAGCAGCTCGGGACAGGGGGGAGGCACTGAAGCTTTCTTT. Translating it yields CASSSGQGGGTEAFF.

The table lists this clone with a few counts. This CDR3 is CSVPGQGSYNEQFF. The DNA of the CDR3 is TGCAGCGTCCCCGGACAGGGCTCCTACAATGAGCAGTTCTTC. The V call is TRBV29-1, the J call TRBJ2-1, with 8 bases fitting TRBD1. The CDR3 has 14 residues. The V gene's germline CDR1 is SQVTM and CDR2 ANQGSEA. V lost 6 bases, J lost 0 bases, and 4 bases stayed unmatched.

J is TRBJ2-1 and V is TRBV19; 15 bases are a match to TRBD2. The CDR3 loop spans 17 amino acids. J gave up 8 bases and V 3 bases, and 8 bases lay outside the gene matches. In germline, CDR1 is LNHDA, CDR2 SQIVND (reference sequence). CDR3 residues: CASSMGLGTSGRYEQFF. The CDR3 DNA reads as TGTGCCAGTAGTATGGGGCTCGGGACTAGCGGGAGGTATGAGCAGTTCTTC.

This CDR3 reads CASSLGREAFYEQYF. The CDR3 bases are TGTGCCAGCAGTTTAGGGCGGGAGGCTTTTTACGAGCAGTACTTC. The chain employs TRBV27 and TRBJ2-7; 8 bases line up with TRBD2. Trimming took 2 bases from V and 4 from J; bases not matched to a gene: 7. Germline CDR1 reads MNHEY; CDR2 reads SMNVEV (reference sequence). The CDR3 covers 15 residues.

On this clone: This sample also contains other DNA sequences that code for the same CDR3. V gene TRBV4-1 combines with J gene TRBJ2-1, with D hard to call. Germline CDR1 and CDR2: MGHRA and YSYEKL. This CDR3 region has 11 residues. The V end lost 1 base, the J end lost 9 bases, and 4 bases lay between the germline ends. The CDR3 DNA reads as TGCGCCAGCAGCCAAGCCGGTGAGCAGTTCTTC. It specifies CASSQAGEQFF.

With regard to this clone: One end of the junction does not line up with germline, which may come from a read error. The same CDR3 arises from other DNA sequences in this sample as well. The V call is TRBV6-1, the J call TRBJ1-2; 8 positions agree with TRBD1. Germline CDR1 MNHNS, CDR2 SASEGT. The CDR3 has 14 residues. CDR3 sequence (DNA): TGTGCCAGCAGCGAAGGGCAGGGGGCTTATGGCTACACCTTC. This codes for CASSEGQGAYGYTF.

This chain connects TRBV27 to TRBJ1-5, with TRBD1 identical over 8 bases. The trim removed 4 bases at V and 6 bases at J, leaving 8 bases unmatched. CDR1 MNHEY and CDR2 SMNVEV come from the germline V gene (reference sequence). The CDR3 length is 15 residues. The CDR3 DNA reads as TGTGCCAGCAGTTCCAGACAGGGGTTAGGTCAGCCCCAGCATTTT. This codes for CASSSRQGLGQPQHF.

This clone was seen a few times. The CDR3 loop reads CATSSGGGQSNQPQHF. The CDR3 bases are TGTGCCACCTCAAGTGGGGGGGGTCAGAGCAATCAGCCCCAGCATTTT. The J gene is TRBJ1-5, the V gene TRBV28; TRBD1 might be the D (5 bases). The germline gives CDR1 MDHEN, CDR2 SYDVKM. The V gene lost 10 bases and the J gene lost 1 base, with 20 bases spanning the gap. The CDR3 extends over 16 amino acids.